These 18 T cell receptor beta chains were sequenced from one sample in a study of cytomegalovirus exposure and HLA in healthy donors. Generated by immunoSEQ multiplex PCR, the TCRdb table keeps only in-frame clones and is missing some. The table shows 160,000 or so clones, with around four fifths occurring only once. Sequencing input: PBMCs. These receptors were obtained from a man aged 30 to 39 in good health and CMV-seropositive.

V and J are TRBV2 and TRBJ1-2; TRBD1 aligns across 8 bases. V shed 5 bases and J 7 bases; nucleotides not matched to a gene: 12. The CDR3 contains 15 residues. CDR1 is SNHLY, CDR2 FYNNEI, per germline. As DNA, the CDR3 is TGTGCCAGCAGTAACACTCAGGGGGCCGAGCTTGGCTACACCTTC. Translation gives CASSNTQGAELGYTF.

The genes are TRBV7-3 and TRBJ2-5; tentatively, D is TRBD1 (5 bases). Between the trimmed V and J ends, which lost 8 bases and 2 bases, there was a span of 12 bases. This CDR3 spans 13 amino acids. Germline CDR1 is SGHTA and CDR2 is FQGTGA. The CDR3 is CASAQGRQETQYF. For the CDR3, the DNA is TGTGCCAGCGCCCAGGGTCGGCAAGAGACCCAGTACTTC.

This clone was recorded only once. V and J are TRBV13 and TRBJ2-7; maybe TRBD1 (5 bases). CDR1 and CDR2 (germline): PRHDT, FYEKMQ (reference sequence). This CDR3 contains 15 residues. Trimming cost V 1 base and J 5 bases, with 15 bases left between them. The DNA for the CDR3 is TGTGCCAGCAGCTTAGATCGTAGGGGCTACGACGAGCAGTACTTC. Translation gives CASSLDRRGYDEQYF.

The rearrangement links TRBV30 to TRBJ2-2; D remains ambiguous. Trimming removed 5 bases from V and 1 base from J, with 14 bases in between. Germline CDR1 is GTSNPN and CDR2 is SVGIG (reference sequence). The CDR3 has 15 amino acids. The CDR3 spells CAWSMVSWNTGELFF. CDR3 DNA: TGTGCCTGGTCTATGGTGTCCTGGAACACCGGGGAGCTGTTTTTT.

CDR3 amino acids: CASSIAGTSGGFSTDTQYF. The CDR3, as DNA: TGTGCCAGTAGTATAGCCGGGACTAGCGGGGGGTTTAGCACAGATACGCAGTATTTT. The J gene is TRBJ2-3, the V gene TRBV19; TRBD2 matches at 15 bases. V shed 1 base and J 0 bases; nucleotides not matched to a gene: 5. Germline loops: CDR1 LNHDA, CDR2 SQIVND (reference sequence). This CDR3 contains 19 residues.

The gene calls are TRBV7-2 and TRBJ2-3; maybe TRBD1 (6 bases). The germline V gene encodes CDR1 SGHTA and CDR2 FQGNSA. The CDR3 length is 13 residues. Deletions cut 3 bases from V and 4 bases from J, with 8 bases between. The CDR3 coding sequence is TGTGCCAGCAGCTTTTGGGGGCCAGATACGCAGTATTTT. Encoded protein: CASSFWGPDTQYF.

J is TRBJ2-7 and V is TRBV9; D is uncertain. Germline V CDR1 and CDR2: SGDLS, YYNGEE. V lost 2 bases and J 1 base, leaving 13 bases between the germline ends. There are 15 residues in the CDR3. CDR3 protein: CASSVHLTDSYEQYF. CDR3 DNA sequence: TGTGCCAGCAGCGTCCATTTGACTGATTCCTACGAGCAGTACTTC.

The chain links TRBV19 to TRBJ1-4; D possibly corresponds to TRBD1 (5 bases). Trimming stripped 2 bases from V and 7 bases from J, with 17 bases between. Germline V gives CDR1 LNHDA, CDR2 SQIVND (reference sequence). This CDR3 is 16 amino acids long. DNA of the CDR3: TGTGCCAGTAGTATACGGTCCGGAGGGGAGGGTGAAAAACTGTTTTTT. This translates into CASSIRSGGEGEKLFF.

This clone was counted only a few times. The CDR3 loop reads CASRVTGGPDTQYF. CDR3 coding DNA: TGTGCCAGCAGGGTAACGGGGGGGCCAGATACGCAGTATTTT. V usage is TRBV2 and J usage is TRBJ2-3, with TRBD2 matching 8 bases. CDR3 length: 14 amino acids. The germline V gene has CDR1 SNHLY and CDR2 FYNNEI. The ends lost 6 bases at V and 4 bases at J; junction bases unmatched: 6.

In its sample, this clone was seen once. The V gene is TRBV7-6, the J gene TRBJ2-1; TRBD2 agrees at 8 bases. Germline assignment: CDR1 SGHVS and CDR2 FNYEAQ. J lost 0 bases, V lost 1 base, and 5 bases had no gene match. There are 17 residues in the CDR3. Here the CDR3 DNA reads TGTGCCAGCAGCTTAGGGGAGCGGGGGAGCTCCTACAATGAGCAGTTCTTC. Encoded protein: CASSLGERGSSYNEQFF. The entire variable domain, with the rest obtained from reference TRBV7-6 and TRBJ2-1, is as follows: GAGVSQSPRYKVTKRGQDVALRCDPISGHVSLYWYRQALGQGPEFLTYFNYEAQQDKSGLPNDRFSAERPEGSISTLTIQRTEQRDSAMYRCASSLGERGSSYNEQFFGPGTRLTVL.

For the CDR3, the DNA is TGCGCCAGCAGCTTTGGGACAGACAATCAGCCCCAGCATTTT. It yields the protein CASSFGTDNQPQHF. The rearrangement links TRBV5-1 to TRBJ1-5, with 7 positions matching TRBD1. CDR3 length equals 14 residues. Germline V gene lookup returns CDR1 SGHRS and CDR2 YFSETQ. V was pared by 2 bases and J by 3 bases, with 2 bases of the junction left unmatched.

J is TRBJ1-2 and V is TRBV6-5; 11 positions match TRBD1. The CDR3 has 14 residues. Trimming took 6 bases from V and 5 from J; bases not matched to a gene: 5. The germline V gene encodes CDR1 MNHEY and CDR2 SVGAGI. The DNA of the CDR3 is TGTGCCAGCAGCCACGGACAGGGGGCATATGGCTACACCTTC. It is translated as CASSHGQGAYGYTF.

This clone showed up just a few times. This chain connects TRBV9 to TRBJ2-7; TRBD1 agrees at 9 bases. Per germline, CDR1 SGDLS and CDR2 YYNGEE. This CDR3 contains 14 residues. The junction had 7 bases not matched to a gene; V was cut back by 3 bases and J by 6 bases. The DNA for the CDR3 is TGTGCCAGCAGCGCCTCCGGGACAGGGAGCGAGCAGTACTTC. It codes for CASSASGTGSEQYF.

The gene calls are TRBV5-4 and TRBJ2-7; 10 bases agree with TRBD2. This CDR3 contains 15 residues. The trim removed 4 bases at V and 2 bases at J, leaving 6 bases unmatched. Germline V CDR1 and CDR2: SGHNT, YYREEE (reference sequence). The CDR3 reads CASSPSGGAPYEQYF. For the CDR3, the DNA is TGTGCCAGCAGCCCAAGCGGGGGGGCCCCCTACGAGCAGTACTTC.

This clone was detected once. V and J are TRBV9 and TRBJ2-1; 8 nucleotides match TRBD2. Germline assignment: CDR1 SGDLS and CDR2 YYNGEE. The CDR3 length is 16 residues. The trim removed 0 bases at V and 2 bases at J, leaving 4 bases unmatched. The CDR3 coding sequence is TGTGCCAGCAGCGTAGTTGGAGCGGGGGCCTACAATGAGCAGTTCTTC. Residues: CASSVVGAGAYNEQFF.

The CDR3 bases are TGTGCCAGTAGTATAAGTTGGGGCAGAAACAATGAGCAGTTCTTC. It encodes CASSISWGRNNEQFF. The genes are TRBV19 and TRBJ2-1; D might be TRBD1 (5 bases). The CDR3 runs 15 residues. The germline V and J ends were trimmed by 2 bases and 5 bases, with 13 bases remaining between them. The V gene's germline CDR1 is LNHDA and CDR2 SQIVND (reference sequence).

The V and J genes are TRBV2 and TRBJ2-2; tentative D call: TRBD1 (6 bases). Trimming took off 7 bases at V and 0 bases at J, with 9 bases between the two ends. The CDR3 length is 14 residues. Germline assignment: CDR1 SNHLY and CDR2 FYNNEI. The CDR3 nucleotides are TGTGCCAGCACTAGGGACACGAACACCGGGGAGCTGTTTTTT. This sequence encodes CASTRDTNTGELFF.

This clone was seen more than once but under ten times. Here the CDR3 reads CASRYRDREGYTF. Written as DNA, the CDR3 is TGTGCCAGCAGGTACCGGGACAGGGAAGGCTACACCTTC. The gene calls are TRBV5-4 and TRBJ1-2; TRBD1 matches at 9 bases. The CDR3 sequence is 13 residues long. Germline CDR1 SGHNT, CDR2 YYREEE (reference sequence). V dropped 5 bases and J dropped 8; count of bases not matched to a gene: 7.